The rows below give T cell receptor beta chains drawn from one sample of a study of radiation and T cells in renal cell carcinoma. The method was immunoSEQ multiplex PCR; TCRdb's version includes in-frame clones alone and lacks a portion of them. The sample carries approximately 120,000 clones, 82% recorded once. Source: blood, taken from a patient whose treatment included radiotherapy and nephrectomy. The receptors stem from an older woman with renal cell carcinoma. Both conserved end residues are part of each CDR3. Expanded clones get a size class; other rows say once, few or many, or leave the size out.

clone size	J gene	V gene	CDR3 protein
few	TRBJ1-1	TRBV30	CAWDDNQNTEAFF
-	TRBJ2-3	TRBV19	CASSIVAGSYTDTQYF
-	TRBJ2-3	TRBV7-9	CASSPARGSMTDTQYF
-	TRBJ2-3	TRBV12-5	CASGLAAGTSGGDTQYF
few	TRBJ1-1	TRBV9	CASSAGQGNTEAFF
-	TRBJ1-1	TRBV5-1	CASSLDLHQNTEAFF
-	TRBJ2-5	TRBV5-1	CASSPTQETQYF
-	TRBJ2-3	TRBV7-9	CASSSPLQSTDTQYF
-	TRBJ2-1	TRBV25-1	CASRPSGYNEQFF
-	TRBJ1-5	TRBV6-6	CASSYSRTADQPQHF
-	TRBJ2-3	TRBV10-3	CAISSSGGSDTQYF
-	TRBJ2-5	TRBV5-1	CASSLAMGSETQYF
-	TRBJ2-1	TRBV19	CASSRGLAGGPFSSEQFF
-	TRBJ1-2	TRBV5-1	CASSLGRSNRGLEIYTF
once	TRBJ1-4	TRBV4-1	CASSQDLAGGFDEKLFF
-	TRBJ1-5	TRBV9	CASSVGAGGGSQPQHF
-	TRBJ2-5	TRBV6-1	CASSELAGGPQETQYF
-	TRBJ2-2	TRBV7-9	CASSLGGGSSYTGELFF
-	TRBJ1-1	TRBV4-3	CASSQDPNTEAFF
-	TRBJ1-2	TRBV30	CASKGAGYGYTF
once	TRBJ1-5	TRBV9	CASSVAGVSNQPQHF
-	TRBJ2-5	TRBV29-1	CSVEVAPRKYF
-	TRBJ1-2	TRBV28	CASSLSGDLDYGYTF
-	TRBJ1-3	TRBV19	CASSISSNGNTIYF
-	TRBJ1-1	TRBV28	CASSGGLYSAFF
-	TRBJ2-7	TRBV11-2	CASSLAATQVEQYF
-	TRBJ2-5	TRBV28	CASSFPNQETQYF
-	TRBJ1-2	TRBV9	CASSPHGGQVDYGYTF
-	TRBJ1-1	TRBV6-4	CASRPSEGTPNTEAFF
-	TRBJ1-2	TRBV6-6	CAIWTGNMGYTF
-	TRBJ1-2	TRBV28	CASSLDPGVYGYTF
-	TRBJ1-1	TRBV7-2	CASSALQGVNTEAFF
-	TRBJ2-5	TRBV19	CASSINLRETQYF
once	TRBJ2-5	TRBV19	CASSITGTVGETQYF
-	TRBJ1-2	TRBV14	CASSQSHQRGNYGYTF
-	TRBJ1-5	TRBV6-1	CASSLGTGNEQPQHF
-	TRBJ2-4	TRBV4-2	CASSQDRAALAKNIQYF
-	TRBJ1-2	TRBV27	CASRWTGHFNYGYTF
few	TRBJ1-2	TRBV6-5	CASSRDTNYGYTF
-	TRBJ1-1	TRBV29-1	CSVEAAGGTEAFF
-	TRBJ2-7	TRBV10-1	CASSKESDRVAYEQYF
few	TRBJ1-1	TRBV7-9	CASSLGGEAFF
-	TRBJ2-6	TRBV5-4	CASNPTGGAAGIGANVLTF
-	TRBJ2-3	TRBV18	CASSELGAGGRTDTQYF
few	TRBJ1-1	TRBV7-9	CASSPWLGGGNTEAFF
-	TRBJ2-1	TRBV4-2	CASSQGAGLNEQFF
-	TRBJ2-4	TRBV28	CASSFSPTKNIQYF
-	TRBJ1-6	TRBV7-3	CASSLTAGIDSPLHF
once	TRBJ1-4	TRBV18	CASSPSVGTTNEKLFF
-	TRBJ2-3	TRBV7-9	CASSLAGQRGTQYF
few	TRBJ2-1	TRBV28	CASYGRGYNEQFF
-	TRBJ1-5	TRBV19	CASGRLHHQPQHF
-	TRBJ1-4	TRBV27	CASRPGMDEKLFF
few	TRBJ2-5	TRBV7-9	CASRGPSDPWETQYF
-	TRBJ2-7	TRBV6-5	CASSEWEQYF